The rows below give T cell receptor beta chains drawn from one sample of a study of shared clonotypes between healthy human individuals. Only in-frame clones appear in the TCRdb table, and some are missing; sequencing was by immunoSEQ multiplex PCR. The sample has around 700,000 clones; less than 80% are singletons. The sample taken for sequencing was memory CD4+ T cells sorted from blood. All receptors come from a woman aged 25-40 years in good health. Both conserved end residues are part of each CDR3. A D gene is named only where the DNA matches it firmly. Where a row states a size, it is once, few, many or the class of an expanded clone; other rows omit it.

J	size	D	V	DNA	CDR3
TRBJ2-7	once	-	TRBV28	TGTGCCAGCAGCACCATAGCTAGGATGGTGTACGAGCAGTACTTC	CASSTIARMVYEQYF
TRBJ1-5	-	-	TRBV6-1	TGTGCCAGCGTACCGATGACAGGTCCTGTGATGACCCAGCATTTT	CASVPMTGPVMTQHF
TRBJ2-3	-	-	TRBV13	TGTGCCAGCAGCTTAGCCCCCAGGGTGTCCCCAGTGAGAGATACGCAGTATTTT	CASSLAPRVSPVRDTQYF
TRBJ2-7	-	-	TRBV18	TGTGCCAGCTCACCGGGATTGAGTTACGAGCAGTACTTC	CASSPGLSYEQYF
TRBJ1-2	-	-	TRBV15	TGTGCCACCAGCAGAGATCCCCAGGTGAACTATGGCTACACCTTC	CATSRDPQVNYGYTF
TRBJ2-2	-	-	TRBV29-1	TGCAGCGTGGCGGGGCTGTCGAGAACCGGGGAGCTGTTTTTT	CSVAGLSRTGELFF
TRBJ2-1	-	TRBD2	TRBV7-9	TGTGCCAGCAGCTTAACGGCTAGCGGGCCTAATGAGCAGTTCTTC	CASSLTASGPNEQFF
TRBJ1-1	-	-	TRBV6-6	TGTGCCAGCAGTTATGTGAACACTGAAGCTTTCTTT	CASSYVNTEAFF
TRBJ2-1	-	TRBD2	TRBV29-1	TGCAGCGTTGACGGCGCCCGTTTCGGGGGAGGGCCCTATGAGCAGTTCTTC	CSVDGARFGGGPYEQFF
TRBJ2-1	-	-	TRBV28	TGTGCCAGCACCACGGGACAAAGCTCCTACAATGAGCAGTTCTTC	CASTTGQSSYNEQFF
TRBJ2-7	-	-	TRBV6-5	TGTGCCAGCAGTTACGGGGTAGGATCCTACGAGCAGTACTTC	CASSYGVGSYEQYF
TRBJ2-5	-	TRBD1	TRBV4-1	TGCGCCAGCAGCCAAGATCATAGACAGGGACAAGAGACCCAGTACTTC	CASSQDHRQGQETQYF
TRBJ1-5	-	-	TRBV4-1	TGCGCCAGCAGCCAAAACGCCGACGGCAACAATCAGCCCCAGCATTTT	CASSQNADGNNQPQHF
TRBJ1-5	-	-	TRBV30	TGTGCCTGGAGTTCGACGGGTAATCAGCCCCAGCATTTT	CAWSSTGNQPQHF
TRBJ2-1	-	TRBD2	TRBV19	TGTGCCAGTGGGAGGGCTTACAATGAGCAGTTCTTC	CASGRAYNEQFF
TRBJ1-2	-	TRBD1	TRBV28	TGTGCCAGCACCTTAAGGGGACAGGCTTACAGCTACACCTTC	CASTLRGQAYSYTF
TRBJ2-5	-	-	TRBV6-1	TGTGCCAGCAGTCTCAGGGGATTGGAGACCCAGTACTTC	CASSLRGLETQYF
TRBJ1-1	-	TRBD1	TRBV11-2	TGTGCCAGCAGCCTCCCTAGTGGACAGGCGACTGAAGCTTTCTTT	CASSLPSGQATEAFF
TRBJ1-5	few	-	TRBV15	TGTGCCACCAGCAGAGATCCTCGAGACAGGAGCAATCAGCCCCAGCATTTT	CATSRDPRDRSNQPQHF
TRBJ2-2	once	TRBD2	TRBV2	TGTGCCAGCAGTCAATCCTCGGGACTAGCGATTACCGGGGAGCTGTTTTTT	CASSQSSGLAITGELFF
TRBJ1-1	-	-	TRBV30	TGTGCCTGGAGTGTAACTTACACTGAAGCTTTCTTT	CAWSVTYTEAFF
TRBJ1-5	-	-	TRBV27	TGTGCCAGCAGTTACCGGGGCCAGGATCAGCCCCAGCATTTT	CASSYRGQDQPQHF
TRBJ2-7	-	TRBD1	TRBV28	TGTGCCAGCAGTTTTGGATGGACAGGGGACTACGAGCAGTACTTC	CASSFGWTGDYEQYF
TRBJ2-3	-	-	TRBV10-3	TGTGCCATCAGTCAACAGGGAGCAGATACGCAGTATTTT	CAISQQGADTQYF
TRBJ1-1	once	-	TRBV30	TGTGCCCATCAGAAGAACACTGAAGCTTTCTTT	CAHQKNTEAFF
TRBJ2-7	-	-	TRBV7-9	TGTGCCAGCAGCCGGAACGGGGTTTCGGACGAGCAGTACTTC	CASSRNGVSDEQYF
TRBJ2-1	-	TRBD1	TRBV18	TGTGCCAGCTCACCAAAAATTCCGGGACAGGGATACAATGAGCAGTTCTTC	CASSPKIPGQGYNEQFF
TRBJ2-5	many	-	TRBV18	TGTGCCAGCTCACCAGTGCGGGACAGTCAAGAGACCCAGTACTTC	CASSPVRDSQETQYF
TRBJ2-3	-	TRBD1	TRBV4-2	TGTGCCAGCAGCCAAGGAGGTAATGGACAGGGTCGAAATACGCAGTATTTT	CASSQGGNGQGRNTQYF
TRBJ2-7	-	-	TRBV5-6	TGTGCCAGCAGCTTATACCGGAGCTCCTACGAGCAGTACTTC	CASSLYRSSYEQYF
TRBJ2-3	-	-	TRBV5-1	TGCGCCAGCAGCTGGGGATACACAGATACGCAGTATTTT	CASSWGYTDTQYF
TRBJ1-1	-	TRBD1	TRBV30	TGTGCCTGGAGAGCATCCGGGACAGGGCAATACACTGAAGCTTTCTTT	CAWRASGTGQYTEAFF
TRBJ2-2	-	-	TRBV10-1	TGCGCCAGCAGTGACAGTGCTGGCCATCACGGGGAGCTGTTTTTT	CASSDSAGHHGELFF
TRBJ2-7	-	TRBD1	TRBV5-1	TGCGCCAGCAGCTTGGCAGGGACAGGGTCAGGGACCTACGAGCAGTACTTC	CASSLAGTGSGTYEQYF
TRBJ2-7	-	TRBD2	TRBV5-1	TGCGCCAGCAGCGAACGACTAGCGGGCGTCTCCTACGAGCAGTACTTC	CASSERLAGVSYEQYF
TRBJ2-2	-	-	TRBV7-2	TGTGCCAGCAGCTCGACAGGTGTAGGACCCCGGGAGCTGTTTTTT	CASSSTGVGPRELFF
TRBJ2-2	once	-	TRBV5-5	TGTGCCAGCAGCTTAAGGACAGCCGACACCGGGGAGCTGTTTTTT	CASSLRTADTGELFF
TRBJ2-7	many	-	TRBV23-1	TGCGCCAGCAGTCAATTGGCGAGGGGAGCCTACGAGCAGTACTTC	CASSQLARGAYEQYF
TRBJ2-7	-	-	TRBV27	TGTGCCAGCAGTAAAAGGGATTTCTCCTACGAGCAGTACTTC	CASSKRDFSYEQYF
TRBJ1-1	-	-	TRBV5-1	TGCGCCAGCAGCTTTACAGGGATATTCACTGAAGCTTTCTTT	CASSFTGIFTEAFF